The 18 T cell receptor beta chains listed next were all sequenced from one sample in a study of T cell responses to AZD1222 COVID-19 vaccine. Sequenced by immunoSEQ multiplex PCR; TCRdb stores in-frame clones only, minus some. The sample lists under 130,000 clones, just under 95% occurring once. Specimen: peripheral blood, collected on day 0 of AZD1222 vaccination. The receptors originated from an adult in good health.

The chain joins TRBV7-9 to TRBJ1-1; possibly TRBD1 for D (6 bases). Germline V CDR1 and CDR2: SEHNR, FQNEAQ (reference sequence). The CDR3 sequence is 14 residues long. Between the trimmed V and J ends, which lost 7 bases and 4 bases, there was a span of 16 bases. The CDR3 loop reads CASKSPLQGTEAFF. The CDR3 DNA reads TGTGCCAGCAAGTCGCCGCTACAGGGCACTGAAGCTTTCTTT.

The chain is built from TRBV4-3 and TRBJ1-2, with 9 bases matching TRBD1. The CDR3 is 13 amino acids. The V and J ends lost 4 bases and 8 bases, in that order; junction bases with no gene match: 5. Germline V gene lookup returns CDR1 LGHNA and CDR2 YSLEER. This CDR3 reads CASSPGTGSGYTF. CDR3 DNA sequence: TGCGCCAGCAGCCCCGGGACAGGGAGCGGCTACACCTTC.

The gene calls are TRBV11-3 and TRBJ2-3; D remains unclear. Germline values: CDR1 SGHNT, CDR2 YENEEA. The CDR3 runs to 15 residues. Trimming took 5 bases from V and 7 from J, leaving 19 bases between them. The DNA of the CDR3 is TGTGCCAGCAGCGGAAGCCCGACAAGGGCGAATACGCAGTATTTT. Protein product: CASSGSPTRANTQYF.

The rearrangement joins TRBV19 to TRBJ1-2; D possibly corresponds to TRBD1 (5 bases). Trimming took off 7 bases at V and 5 bases at J, with 11 bases between the two ends. Germline assignment: CDR1 LNHDA and CDR2 SQIVND (reference sequence). The CDR3 sequence is 12 residues long. The CDR3 loop reads CASTGFQYGYTF. In DNA, the CDR3 is TGTGCCAGTACAGGGTTCCAATATGGCTACACCTTC.

The chain has TRBV3-1 (or the pseudogene TRBV3-2) and TRBJ1-2; TRBD1 aligns across 8 bases. Germline CDR1 LGHDT, CDR2 YNNKEL (reference sequence). V lost 3 bases, J lost 8 bases, and 8 bases stayed unmatched. This CDR3 has 14 residues. CDR3 DNA sequence: TGTGCCAGCAGCCAGGACAGGGTAGGAGGCGGCTACACCTTC. It codes for CASSQDRVGGGYTF.

The V call is TRBV5-1, the J call TRBJ2-1; TRBD2 aligns across 7 bases. J gave up 4 bases and V 0 bases, and 1 base lay outside the gene matches. Germline V gene data show CDR1 as SGHRS and CDR2 as YFSETQ. This CDR3 contains 14 residues. CDR3 sequence reads: CASSLEGLYNEQFF. CDR3 nucleotides: TGCGCCAGCAGCTTGGAGGGACTATACAATGAGCAGTTCTTC.

The chain employs TRBV12-3 or TRBV12-4 and TRBJ1-5, with D possibly matching TRBD1 (5 bases). The ends were cut back, 2 bases at V and 7 bases at J, with 6 bases in the middle. The CDR3 runs 12 residues. The CDR3 region has the DNA TGTGCCAGCAGTTTACAGGGCCAGCCCCAGCATTTT. Protein sequence: CASSLQGQPQHF.

The V and J genes are TRBV4-1 and TRBJ1-5; D remains unclear. The V end lost 4 bases, the J end lost 3 bases, and 10 bases lay between the germline ends. Germline-derived CDR1 and CDR2 are MGHRA and YSYEKL. The CDR3 covers 14 residues. CDR3 region: CASSPTGFNQPQHF. In nucleotides, the CDR3 is TGCGCCAGCAGCCCGACCGGATTCAATCAGCCCCAGCATTTT.

CDR3 in DNA: TGTGCCAGTAGAGGCGCGCCGGGCTTAAGGTCCTACAATGAGCAGTTCTTC. Its translation: CASRGAPGLRSYNEQFF. The rearrangement links TRBV19 to TRBJ2-1, with D hard to call. CDR1 and CDR2 (germline): LNHDA, SQIVND (reference sequence). This CDR3 has 17 amino acids. V was shortened by 6 bases and J by 1 base, with 19 bases between the two germline ends. Full variable domain (remainder filled in from reference TRBV19 and TRBJ2-1): DGGITQSPKYLFRKEGQNVTLSCEQNLNHDAMYWYRQDPGQGLRLIYYSQIVNDFQKGDIAEGYSVSREKKESFPLTVTSAQKNPTAFYLCASRGAPGLRSYNEQFFGPGTRLTVL.

The J gene is TRBJ2-7, the V gene TRBV5-4, with TRBD2 identical over 12 bases. Germline trimming cut 0 bases from V and 7 bases from J; bases unmatched to any gene: 8. This CDR3 spans 16 amino acids. Germline lookup yields CDR1 SGHNT and CDR2 YYREEE (reference sequence). For the CDR3, the DNA is TGTGCCAGCAGCTTGGACCTAGCGGGGGGGCCAGATGAGCAGTACTTC. This sequence encodes CASSLDLAGGPDEQYF. Together with reference TRBV5-4 and TRBJ2-7, the CDR3 gives the full variable domain: ETGVTQSPTHLIKTRGQQVTLRCSSQSGHNTVSWYQQALGQGPQFIFQYYREEENGRGNFPPRFSGLQFPNYSSELNVNALELDDSALYLCASSLDLAGGPDEQYFGPGTRLTVT.

The chain couples TRBV15 to TRBJ2-1, with 9 bases matching TRBD2. The CDR3 contains 17 residues. Unmatched junction bases numbered 9, after V lost 3 bases and J lost 3 bases. CDR1 and CDR2 (germline): LNHNV, YYDKDF (reference sequence). The CDR3 region is CATSSDGLAGIYNEQFF. In DNA form, the CDR3 reads TGTGCCACCAGCAGTGACGGGCTAGCGGGAATCTACAATGAGCAGTTCTTC.

This CDR3 is CAIRVSAGNTIYF. CDR3 coding DNA: TGTGCCATCAGGGTGAGTGCTGGAAACACCATATATTTT. V and J are TRBV10-3 and TRBJ1-3; D gene uncertain. Trimming took off 6 bases at V and 2 bases at J, with 8 bases between the two ends. Germline lookup yields CDR1 ENHRY and CDR2 SYGVKD. This CDR3 comprises 13 residues.

The chain couples TRBV5-1 to TRBJ2-5; D call uncertain. V lost 0 bases and J 2 bases, leaving 11 bases between the germline ends. The CDR3 sequence is 15 residues long. Germline values: CDR1 SGHRS, CDR2 YFSETQ. The chain's CDR3 is CASSLAGLSQETQYF. The CDR3 coding sequence is TGCGCCAGCAGCTTGGCCGGGCTAAGTCAAGAGACCCAGTACTTC.

The V gene is TRBV9, the J gene TRBJ2-2; TRBD2 matches 12 bases. Germline V lookup: CDR1 SGDLS, CDR2 YYNGEE. This CDR3 has 18 amino acids. The junction had 10 bases not matched to a gene; V was cut back by 1 base and J by 6 bases. The CDR3 nucleotides read TGTGCCAGCAGCGTAATTCCCTTGACTAGCGGGGGAGCCGGGGAGCTGTTTTTT. Its protein is CASSVIPLTSGGAGELFF.

In nucleotides, the CDR3 is TGTGCCAGCAGCCAGATACGGCAAGAGACCCAGTACTTC. The encoded protein is CASSQIRQETQYF. The chain is built from TRBV3-1 (or the pseudogene TRBV3-2) and TRBJ2-5; D is unclear. This CDR3 has 13 residues. Germline CDR1 reads LGHDT; CDR2 reads YNNKEL (reference sequence). The germline V and J ends were trimmed by 3 bases and 2 bases, with 7 bases remaining between them.

This chain joins TRBV7-8 and TRBJ1-1; 7 nucleotides match TRBD1. The CDR3 is 13 amino acids. Trimming took 5 bases from V and 7 from J; bases not matched to a gene: 7. From germline, CDR1 is SGHVS and CDR2 FQNEAQ. DNA for the CDR3: TGTGCCAGCAGCCCCGGACAGGTAAATGAAGCTTTCTTT. It translates to CASSPGQVNEAFF.

This rearrangement joins TRBV11-2 to TRBJ2-3; unclear D gene. The CDR3 runs to 16 residues. V was trimmed by 4 bases and J by 11 bases, leaving 25 bases between them. Germline V lookup: CDR1 SGHAT, CDR2 FQNNGV. The CDR3 sequence: CASSWREQLVVGGQYF. For the CDR3, the DNA is TGTGCCAGCAGCTGGCGTGAGCAGTTAGTGGTTGGCGGGCAGTATTTT.

The rearrangement joins TRBV2 to TRBJ1-6; D ambiguous. Trimming removed 0 bases from V and 7 bases from J, with 13 bases in between. Germline assignment: CDR1 SNHLY and CDR2 FYNNEI. The CDR3 sequence is 16 residues long. Here the CDR3 DNA reads TGTGCCAGCAGTGAAGCACCTAGAAAGAAGAATTCACCCCTCCACTTT. This gives the protein CASSEAPRKKNSPLHF.